The 31 T cell receptor beta chains below all came from one sample that was sequenced in a study of T cells in Graves' hyperthyroidism and ophthalmopathy. The TCR beta CDR3 regions underwent amplification using RNA transcripts as the source. HTBI primers were employed in a first-round RT-PCR of the TCR CDR3. A single record per CDR3 protein comes from TCRdb applying MiXCR to the multiplex PCR reads. The sample includes about 350,000 distinct CDR3 sequences, less than 20% seen only once; the top ten take 15% to 17%. The sequenced sample consisted of blood. These receptors were taken from a middle-aged woman with Graves' ophthalmopathy.

This clonotype was detected many times. The rearrangement joins TRBV11-1 to TRBJ2-7; 9 bases map to TRBD1. V lost 4 bases, J lost 0 bases, and 7 bases stayed unmatched. CDR1 and CDR2 from the germline V gene are SGHAT and FQDESV (reference sequence). The length of the CDR3 is 16 residues. The CDR3 here is CASSYTGQGSSYEQYF. The CDR3 DNA reads TGTGCCAGCAGCTATACGGGACAGGGAAGCTCCTACGAGCAGTACTTC. Variable domain in full (rest from reference TRBV11-1 and TRBJ2-7): EAEVAQSPRYKITEKSQAVAFWCDPISGHATLYWYRQILGQGPELLVQFQDESVVDDSQLPKDRFSAERLKGVDSTLKIQPAELGDSAMYLCASSYTGQGSSYEQYFGPGTRLTVT.

J is TRBJ2-7 and V is TRBV12-3 or TRBV12-4; TRBD2 agrees at 10 bases. The CDR3 length is 15 residues. With V trimmed by 6 bases and J by 7 bases, 12 bases remained unmatched. CDR3: CASSPRMGAGGEQYF. DNA for the CDR3: TGTGCCAGCAGCCCCAGAATGGGAGCGGGAGGGGAGCAGTACTTC.

This clonotype was recorded at least ten times. This chain joins TRBV24-1 and TRBJ2-5; no firm D call. Trimming left V 3 bases short and J 2 bases short, with 12 bases between. Germline V gives CDR1 KGHDR, CDR2 SFDVKD. This CDR3 spans 15 amino acids. This CDR3 reads CATSDTRFIQETQYF. Here the CDR3 DNA reads TGTGCCACCAGTGATACAAGATTTATTCAAGAGACCCAGTACTTC.

This clonotype was observed many times. The chain uses TRBV7-9 and TRBJ2-7; the match to TRBD1 covers 8 bases. This CDR3 has 13 residues. Looked up from germline, CDR1 is SEHNR and CDR2 is FQNEAQ (reference sequence). V lost 5 bases, J lost 6 bases, and 6 bases stayed unmatched. The DNA for the CDR3 is TGTGCCAGCAGCCAGACAGGGGACGGCGAGCAGTACTTC. Its translation is CASSQTGDGEQYF.

This clonotype has at least ten counts. The chain is built from TRBV20-1 and TRBJ2-7, with 14 nucleotides matching TRBD2. From germline, CDR1 is DFQATT and CDR2 SNEGSKA (reference sequence). This CDR3 has 17 amino acids. Trimming cost V 1 base and J 3 bases; bases outside gene matches: 8. CDR3 sequence (DNA): TGCAGTGCTAGAGGGTCGGGGGGACTAGCGGGAGTCTACGAGCAGTACTTC. Amino acid sequence: CSARGSGGLAGVYEQYF.

This clonotype came up many times. The junction departs from the called germline gene at one end, perhaps through a read error. This chain connects TRBV6-1 to TRBJ2-7; tentative D call: TRBD1 (5 bases). The CDR3 has 11 residues. Germline CDR1 reads MNHNS; CDR2 reads SASEGT. The CDR3 nucleotides read TGTGCCGGCAGTGAAGGGGACGAGCAGTACTTC. This gives the protein CAGSEGDEQYF.

This clonotype was picked up many times. The chain combines TRBV28 with TRBJ2-6; TRBD1 or TRBD2 may be the D gene (5 bases each). The V gene lost 4 bases and the J gene lost 2 bases, with 9 bases spanning the gap. Per germline, CDR1 MDHEN and CDR2 SYDVKM. The CDR3 covers 15 residues. The CDR3 reads CASSSGTPGANVLTF. DNA of the CDR3: TGTGCCAGCAGTTCAGGGACCCCTGGGGCCAACGTCCTGACTTTC.

This clonotype came up many times. The chain uses TRBV5-5 and TRBJ2-7; D is unresolved. Trimming stripped 6 bases from V and 2 bases from J, with 9 bases between. Germline lookup yields CDR1 SGHKS and CDR2 YYEKEE (reference sequence). The CDR3 is 12 residues long. CDR3 amino acids: CASTQLPYEQYF. The CDR3 nucleotides read TGTGCCAGCACCCAACTCCCCTACGAGCAGTACTTC.

This clonotype has ten or more counts. The V call is TRBV3-1, the J call TRBJ2-7; D may be TRBD2 (5 bases). Germline CDR1 LGHDT, CDR2 YNNKEL (reference sequence). The CDR3 has 15 amino acids. V was pared by 4 bases and J by 2 bases, with 15 bases between. As DNA, the CDR3 is TGTGCCAGCAGCCGAATGGCCACTAGGACCTACGAGCAGTACTTC. Encoded protein: CASSRMATRTYEQYF.

This clonotype was seen ten or more times. The J gene is TRBJ1-6, the V gene TRBV27, with D maybe TRBD1 (5 bases). CDR1 is MNHEY, CDR2 SMNVEV, per germline (reference sequence). Between the trimmed V and J ends, which lost 3 bases and 7 bases, there was a span of 19 bases. The length of the CDR3 is 17 residues. The CDR3 region is CASSFGVAGWTNSPLHF. As DNA, the CDR3 is TGTGCCAGCAGTTTCGGGGTGGCGGGGTGGACAAATTCACCCCTCCACTTT.

In its sample, this clonotype was seen many times. This rearrangement joins TRBV7-3 to TRBJ2-7; 9 bases fit TRBD2. V lost 2 bases to trimming and J lost 3 bases; unmatched junction nucleotides: 5. Germline lookup yields CDR1 SGHTA and CDR2 FQGTGA. CDR3 length equals 15 residues. The CDR3: CASSLRLAELYEQYF. Here the CDR3 DNA reads TGTGCCAGCAGCTTACGACTAGCGGAACTCTACGAGCAGTACTTC.

This clonotype has at least ten counts. This rearrangement joins TRBV7-8 to TRBJ1-1, with unresolved D. From germline, CDR1 is SGHVS and CDR2 FQNEAQ. V lost 6 bases and J lost 11, with 19 bases in between. This CDR3 contains 13 residues. CDR3 sequence: CASRPHSLLGAFF. CDR3 nucleotides: TGTGCCAGCAGACCACATAGCTTGCTAGGGGCTTTCTTT.

In this sample, this clonotype turned up many times. The chain combines TRBV11-2 with TRBJ2-2; 11 nucleotides match TRBD2. Germline CDR1 reads SGHAT; CDR2 reads FQNNGV. The junction had 2 bases not matched to a gene; V was cut back by 4 bases and J by 1 base. The CDR3 totals 16 residues. CDR3 loop: CASSWGLAENTGELFF. DNA of the CDR3: TGTGCCAGCAGCTGGGGACTAGCGGAGAACACCGGGGAGCTGTTTTTT.

This clonotype occurred many times. CDR3 bases: TGTGCCAGCAGAACACAGGGGAGGAGAGATACGCAGTATTTT. It specifies CASRTQGRRDTQYF. This chain uses TRBV6-5 with TRBJ2-3; D possibly corresponds to TRBD1 (7 bases). The V end lost 6 bases, the J end lost 5 bases, and 15 bases lay between the germline ends. The germline V gene has CDR1 MNHEY and CDR2 SVGAGI. The CDR3 length is 14 residues.

This clonotype was counted at least ten times. This chain links TRBV7-8 with TRBJ2-2, with TRBD2 matching over 9 bases. Per the germline V gene, CDR1 is SGHVS and CDR2 is FQNEAQ. The CDR3 has 16 amino acids. Germline trimming cut 2 bases from V and 4 bases from J; bases unmatched to any gene: 5. This CDR3 reads CASSLLSGSRTGELFF. CDR3 coding DNA: TGTGCCAGCAGCTTACTTAGCGGGAGTCGCACCGGGGAGCTGTTTTTT.

The V call is TRBV18, the J call TRBJ2-7, with D tentatively TRBD1 (5 bases). Between the trimmed V and J ends, which lost 3 bases and 4 bases, there was a span of 10 bases. This CDR3 region has 13 residues. The V gene's germline CDR1 is KGHSH and CDR2 LQKENI. CDR3 coding DNA: TGTGCCAGCTCACCGGCCAGGGCGTACGAGCAGTACTTC. Encoded protein: CASSPARAYEQYF.

This clonotype was detected ten times or more. As DNA, the CDR3 is TGTGCCAGCTCACCTCCGTCTAGCTGGGAGACCCAGTACTTC. This sequence encodes CASSPPSSWETQYF. The chain couples TRBV18 to TRBJ2-5; weak D call: TRBD2 (5 bases). CDR1 is KGHSH, CDR2 LQKENI, per germline. Trimming shortened V by 3 bases and J by 5 bases, and 13 bases separated the two germline ends. The CDR3 is 14 amino acids.

This clonotype was detected ten times or more. The chain carries TRBV12-3 or TRBV12-4 and TRBJ1-2; D is possibly TRBD1 (5 bases). The length of the CDR3 is 12 residues. Deletions cut 5 bases from V and 12 bases from J, with 16 bases between. CDR3 bases: TGTGCCAGCAGTCCCGGGGCCGCGCTTGACACCTTC. Protein: CASSPGAALDTF.

In this sample, this clonotype turned up many times. The chain is built from TRBV27 and TRBJ2-7, with 8 bases fitting TRBD1. With V trimmed by 4 bases and J by 3 bases, 5 bases remained unmatched. This CDR3 spans 14 amino acids. Germline V gives CDR1 MNHEY, CDR2 SMNVEV (reference sequence). CDR3 region: CASSSGTGRYEQYF. In nucleotides, the CDR3 is TGTGCCAGCAGTTCCGGGACAGGCCGCTACGAGCAGTACTTC.

This clonotype occurred many times. The gene calls are TRBV29-1 and TRBJ1-1; the D is unclear. Germline V gives CDR1 SQVTM, CDR2 ANQGSEA. The CDR3 contains 13 residues. V was trimmed by 3 bases and J by 1 base, leaving 9 bases between them. Here the CDR3 DNA reads TGCAGCGTTGATCTTGACCCGAACACTGAAGCTTTCTTT. This translates into CSVDLDPNTEAFF. The full variable domain, rest sourced from reference TRBV29-1 and TRBJ1-1, is SAVISQKPSRDICQRGTSLTIQCQVDSQVTMMFWYRQQPGQSLTLIATANQGSEATYESGFVIDKFPISRPNLTFSTLTVSNMSPEDSSIYLCSVDLDPNTEAFFGQGTRLTVV.

This clonotype has a count of ten or more. This chain connects TRBV25-1 to TRBJ1-2; D may be TRBD1 (5 bases). Germline lookup yields CDR1 MGHDK and CDR2 SYGVNS. The ends were cut back, 6 bases at V and 8 bases at J, with 16 bases in the middle. This CDR3 region has 13 residues. The CDR3 region has the DNA TGTGCCAGCAGGGAACAGGCCCTGGGGGGCTACACCTTC. Translated, it gives CASREQALGGYTF.

This clonotype appeared a few times. V is TRBV4-1 and J is TRBJ1-3, with D uncertain. CDR3 length equals 16 residues. V gave up 0 bases and J gave up 4 bases, with 13 bases separating them. Germline assignment: CDR1 MGHRA and CDR2 YSYEKL. The CDR3 is CASSQDVPGSGNTIYF. The CDR3 nucleotides read TGCGCCAGCAGCCAAGATGTCCCCGGGTCGGGAAACACCATATATTTT.

This clonotype was counted many times. This rearrangement joins TRBV28 to TRBJ1-1, with D perhaps matching TRBD1 (6 bases). The ends were cut back, 3 bases at V and 5 bases at J, with 10 bases in the middle. CDR3 length equals 13 residues. Germline CDR1 MDHEN, CDR2 SYDVKM. The CDR3 region has the DNA TGTGCCAGCAGTTTCAGGGGAAAAACTGAAGCTTTCTTT. Protein: CASSFRGKTEAFF.

The chain couples TRBV12-3 or TRBV12-4 to TRBJ2-7; a weak D match, TRBD2 (6 bases). CDR3 length: 14 residues. Trimming left V 3 bases short and J 5 bases short, with 14 bases between. For the CDR3, the DNA is TGTGCCAGCAGTTTGGAGGGGCGGGTAGACGAGCAGTACTTC. It yields the protein CASSLEGRVDEQYF.

This clonotype occurred many times. J is TRBJ1-1 and V is TRBV19; possibly TRBD1 for D (5 bases). The CDR3 length is 15 residues. Germline CDR1 is LNHDA and CDR2 is SQIVND (reference sequence). V shed 0 bases and J shed 2 bases, with 10 bases lying between them. The CDR3 DNA reads as TGTGCCAGTAGTATAGATCGGGGGTTCAACACTGAAGCTTTCTTT. Amino acid sequence: CASSIDRGFNTEAFF.

The chain combines TRBV5-1 with TRBJ2-7, with TRBD1 as a possible D gene (6 bases). Germline-derived CDR1 and CDR2 are SGHRS and YFSETQ. This CDR3 has 15 amino acids. Trimming shortened V by 0 bases and J by 1 base, and 11 bases separated the two germline ends. The CDR3 nucleotides read TGCGCCAGCAGCTTGGGGACAGCGCCTTCCTACGAGCAGTACTTC. This codes for CASSLGTAPSYEQYF.

The chain links TRBV7-2 to TRBJ1-1; D is uncertain. Germline V gene lookup returns CDR1 SGHTA and CDR2 FQGNSA. The CDR3 totals 14 residues. Trimming cost V 5 bases and J 0 bases, with 10 bases left between them. The CDR3 spells CASSTNRMNTEAFF. The CDR3 nucleotides read TGTGCCAGCAGCACAAACCGAATGAACACTGAAGCTTTCTTT.

This clonotype was counted many times. This could be a read error, since a much larger clone is one nucleotide away. The CDR3 loop reads CASSTGQGSGGQYF. CDR3 DNA sequence: TGTGCCAGCAGTACGGGACAGGGGTCTGGGGGGCAGTACTTC. This chain uses TRBV12-3 or TRBV12-4 with TRBJ2-7; 10 bases map to TRBD1. CDR3 length: 14 amino acids. The trim removed 5 bases at V and 9 bases at J, leaving 10 bases unmatched.

A remark on this clonotype: A clone one base away is much larger, so this may be a read error. The chain employs TRBV20-1 and TRBJ1-2, with D hard to call. Per the germline V gene, CDR1 is DFQATT and CDR2 is SNEGSKA (reference sequence). The CDR3 runs 15 residues. V shed 6 bases and J shed 0 bases, with 17 bases lying between them. CDR3 coding DNA: TGCAGTGCCGGAAGTCCAGGTTTCTCTAACTATGGCTACACCTTC. Translating gives CSAGSPGFSNYGYTF.

Many counts were recorded for this clonotype. Written as DNA, the CDR3 is TGTGCCAGCAGTTACCCCCAAGAGACCCAGTACTTC. Translation: CASSYPQETQYF. This chain uses TRBV6-2 or TRBV6-3 with TRBJ2-5; D ambiguous. The CDR3 consists of 12 residues. The V end was cut by 2 bases, the J end by 1 base, with 2 bases between. Looked up from germline, CDR1 is MNHEY and CDR2 is SVGEGT.

This clonotype appeared many times. The V and J genes are TRBV6-1 and TRBJ2-7; 11 positions agree with TRBD1. Germline V CDR1 and CDR2: MNHNS, SASEGT. This CDR3 has 16 residues. Trimming removed 0 bases from V and 6 bases from J; junction bases left unmatched: 7. In nucleotides, the CDR3 is TGTGCCAGCAGTGAAGCGCGTGGACAGGGGGCGGGCGAGCAGTACTTC. This encodes CASSEARGQGAGEQYF.